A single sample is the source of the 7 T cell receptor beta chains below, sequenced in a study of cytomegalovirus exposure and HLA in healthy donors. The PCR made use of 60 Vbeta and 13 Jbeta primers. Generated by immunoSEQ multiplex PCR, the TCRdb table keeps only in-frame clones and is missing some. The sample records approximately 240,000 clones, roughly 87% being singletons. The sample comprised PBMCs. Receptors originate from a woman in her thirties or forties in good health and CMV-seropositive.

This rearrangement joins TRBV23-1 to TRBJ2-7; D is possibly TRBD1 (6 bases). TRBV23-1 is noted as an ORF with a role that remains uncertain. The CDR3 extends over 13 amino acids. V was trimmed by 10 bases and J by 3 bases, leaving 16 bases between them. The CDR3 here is CATTRTENYEQYF. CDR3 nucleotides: TGCGCCACCACACGGACAGAAAACTACGAGCAGTACTTC.

In DNA form, the CDR3 reads TGTGCCAGCAGTCAACAGGGTATTCAGCACGAGCAGTACTTC. Protein sequence: CASSQQGIQHEQYF. This rearrangement joins TRBV7-6 to TRBJ2-7, with TRBD1 as a possible D gene (6 bases). Trimming pared 6 bases from V and 5 bases from J, leaving 17 bases between. CDR3 length: 14 residues. Per germline, CDR1 SGHVS and CDR2 FNYEAQ.

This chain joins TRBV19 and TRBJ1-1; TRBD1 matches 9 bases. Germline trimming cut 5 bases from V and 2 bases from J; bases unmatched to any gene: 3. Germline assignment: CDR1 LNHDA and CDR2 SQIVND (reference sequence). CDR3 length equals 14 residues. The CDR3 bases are TGTGCCAGTAGTCTACAGGGGGCTAACACTGAAGCTTTCTTT. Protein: CASSLQGANTEAFF. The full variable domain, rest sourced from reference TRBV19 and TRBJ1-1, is DGGITQSPKYLFRKEGQNVTLSCEQNLNHDAMYWYRQDPGQGLRLIYYSQIVNDFQKGDIAEGYSVSREKKESFPLTVTSAQKNPTAFYLCASSLQGANTEAFFGQGTRLTVV.

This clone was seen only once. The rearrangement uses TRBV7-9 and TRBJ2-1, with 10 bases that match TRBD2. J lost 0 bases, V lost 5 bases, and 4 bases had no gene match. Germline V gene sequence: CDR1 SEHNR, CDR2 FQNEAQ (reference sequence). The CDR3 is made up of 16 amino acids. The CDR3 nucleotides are TGTGCCAGCAGCGACATAGCGGGGGGCTCCTACAATGAGCAGTTCTTC. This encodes CASSDIAGGSYNEQFF.

The chain's CDR3 is CAWSGLSYEQYF. CDR3 coding DNA: TGTGCCTGGAGTGGACTTTCCTACGAGCAGTACTTC. V usage is TRBV30 and J usage is TRBJ2-7; D gene unclear. CDR1 is GTSNPN, CDR2 SVGIG, per germline (reference sequence). V lost 1 base to trimming and J lost 1 base, with 5 bases between them. The CDR3 extends over 12 amino acids.

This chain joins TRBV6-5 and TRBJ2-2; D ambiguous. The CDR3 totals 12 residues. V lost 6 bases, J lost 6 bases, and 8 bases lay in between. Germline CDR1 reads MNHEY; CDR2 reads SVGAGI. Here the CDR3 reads CASSRTAGELFF. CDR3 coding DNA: TGTGCCAGCAGCCGTACAGCCGGGGAGCTGTTTTTT.

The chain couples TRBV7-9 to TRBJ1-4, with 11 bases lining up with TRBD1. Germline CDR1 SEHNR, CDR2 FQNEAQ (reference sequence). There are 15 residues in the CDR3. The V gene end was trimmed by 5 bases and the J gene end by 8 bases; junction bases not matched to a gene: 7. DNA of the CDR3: TGTGCCAGCAGCACCGGACAGGGGGCAGGCGAAAAACTGTTTTTT. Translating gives CASSTGQGAGEKLFF.